This TCR beta chain was sequenced for a study of identical twins. With regard to this clonotype: Its target is not known.

Study results and caveats: Out-of-frame TCR alpha sharing observed in monozygotic twins exceeded model estimates. Out-of-frame alpha sequences common to twins exhibited a surplus of low generation probability.

TCRdb fed the 5' RACE reads into MiXCR, producing one record per CDR3 protein. The data hold around 650,000 distinct CDR3 sequences, with under 8.5% observed a single time. Germline V lookup: CDR1 MNHNY, CDR2 SVGAGI (reference sequence). The CDR3 is 13 residues long. Trimming removed 7 bases from V and 2 bases from J, with 11 bases in between. The data were also submitted as part of a second study, on yellow fever vaccine responses in identical twins. This second study notes: Twins reportedly appeared to share part of their vaccine T cell response while keeping part individual.

The TCR originated in a woman under 30 in good health. The chain couples TRBV6-6 to TRBJ2-5; D is possibly TRBD1 (6 bases). The specimen sequenced was PBMCs. The chain's CDR3 is CASTGQKQETQYF. For the CDR3, the DNA is TGTGCCAGCACAGGACAGAAGCAAGAGACCCAGTACTTC.